The sequence of this T cell receptor (beta chain) was determined in a study of OX40 agonist ivuxolimab in advanced cancers. Profiling relied on immunoSEQ multiplex PCR, and the TCRdb table lists in-frame clones only, not all of them. Among 50,000 to 65,000 clones listed, 70% to 90% were seen once. CDR3 length equals 11 residues. The V and J ends lost 4 bases and 10 bases respectively, with 13 bases between them. From germline, CDR1 is SQVTM and CDR2 ANQGSEA. Samples of blood were obtained at baseline, on cycle 4 day 1, and on cycle 7 day 1. The J gene is TRBJ2-5, the V gene TRBV29-1; D is possibly TRBD2 (6 bases). This material consisted of CD4+ or CD8+ T cells sorted from blood, taken in a trial of the OX40 agonist ivuxolimab. The origin of this receptor is an adult with an advanced solid tumor such as melanoma, head and neck, liver or kidney cancer. The CDR3 protein is CSVVLGSLQYF. The CDR3 coding sequence is TGCAGCGTTGTACTCGGGAGTCTCCAGTACTTC.